This entry is about one T cell receptor beta chain. These data are taken from a study of blood T cell repertoires in COVID-19. In the study overall: T cells, B-cell-depleted T cells, or PBMCs provided the cDNA or gDNA that served as material.

The V gene's germline CDR1 is KGHDR and CDR2 SFDVKD. Trimming removed 0 bases at V and 6 bases at J, with 10 bases between. The CDR3 runs to 15 residues. In the original processing: Reference gene primer amplification in the assay estimated nucleated cell counts. Repertoires were generated with immunoSEQ multiplex PCR, while TCRdb's copy carries only in-frame clones and drops some. That table is the source of V, J and clone size, and D and trimming were worked out from the DNA. The data hold around 140,000 clones, with 81% observed a single time. The chain links TRBV24-1 to TRBJ2-2; perhaps TRBD1 as D (6 bases). The receptor was derived from a woman in her fifties or sixties with active or convalescent COVID-19. Specimen: peripheral blood. The CDR3 nucleotides read TGTGCCACCAGTGATTTGTCAGGGGTATCCGGGGAGCTGTTTTTT. Translating gives CATSDLSGVSGELFF.